This paragraph covers one T cell receptor (beta chain) sequence. Its target is unknown. This entry belongs to a study of cytomegalovirus exposure and HLA in healthy donors. On the study more broadly: Some 91 million unique TCRs from HLA-typed donors were held in an early release of data.

Findings of the study overall: In vitro data verified a few CMV-associated chains as specific for CMV antigens.

V lost 2 bases to trimming and J lost 2 bases; unmatched junction nucleotides: 9. Germline CDR1 MNHNS, CDR2 SASEGT. This CDR3 contains 18 residues. Researchers ran the PCR with 60 Vbeta and 13 Jbeta primers. Using immunoSEQ multiplex PCR, the repertoire was profiled, and TCRdb retains in-frame clones only, with some absent. The table shows some 90,000 clones, with about four fifths occurring only once. The sample consisted of PBMCs. The receptor's source is a human donor in good health. The V gene is TRBV6-1, the J gene TRBJ1-2; 12 nucleotides line up with TRBD1. Here the CDR3 reads CASSEILGGTGGNYGYTF. CDR3 DNA sequence: TGTGCCAGCAGTGAAATTTTAGGTGGGACAGGGGGCAACTATGGCTACACCTTC.